The 21 T cell receptor beta chains below come from one sample, sequenced in a study of T cell repertoires in cytomegalovirus infection (dated by TCRdb to about 2019). Sample treatment or condition, as interpreted from the label and publication: in vitro stimulation with specific CMV peptide epitopes to enrich CMV-specific T cells. These receptors have no known antigen. Instrument used: Illumina HiSeq 1500. Clones were called with MiXCR by TCRdb after fastp trimmed the public reads at Q25, and only in-frame beta chains were retained. Here each entry gathers all rows of one CDR3 protein and keeps the most common genes and DNA. The sample table shows approximately 110,000 distinct CDR3 sequences, and approximately 30% are seen once. About 53% of the sample is in the top ten clones. Sequenced material: CD8+ T cells from cultured PBMCs, taken from culture after CMV antigen stimulation. The receptor source for this set is a human donor in good health (CMV status not recorded). Some clones in this sample may be carry-over from other donors' samples.

The rearrangement uses TRBV6-2 or TRBV6-3 and TRBJ1-2; D is undetermined. The V and J ends lost 3 bases and 5 bases respectively, with 13 bases between them. Germline V CDR1 and CDR2: MNHEY, SVGEGT. The CDR3 has 14 amino acids. DNA for the CDR3: TGTGCCAGCAGTTATTTGGCCAGGACTTATGGCTACACCTTC. This encodes CASSYLARTYGYTF.

The chain links TRBV19 to TRBJ1-5, with D possibly matching TRBD1 (6 bases). V was cut by 3 bases and J by 0 bases, with 9 bases left in between. Germline V gene data show CDR1 as LNHDA and CDR2 as SQIVND (reference sequence). The CDR3 covers 15 residues. CDR3 loop: CASSIRGNSNQPQHF. CDR3 in DNA: TGTGCCAGTAGTATCAGGGGAAATAGCAATCAGCCCCAGCATTTT.

J is TRBJ2-3 and V is TRBV20-1, with unresolved D. Looked up from germline, CDR1 is DFQATT and CDR2 is SNEGSKA (reference sequence). The ends were cut back, 5 bases at V and 8 bases at J, with 20 bases in the middle. There are 14 residues in the CDR3. CDR3 loop: CSAVPVIGSSTQYF. CDR3 DNA: TGCAGTGCTGTCCCTGTTATCGGGTCAAGTACGCAGTATTTT.

The chain combines TRBV6-2 or TRBV6-3 with TRBJ2-7; no clear D gene. CDR1 and CDR2 from the germline V gene are MNHEY and SVGEGT. The CDR3 contains 12 residues. Trimming took 2 bases from V and 6 from J, leaving 8 bases between them. CDR3 region: CASSYGSGEQYF. CDR3 in DNA: TGTGCCAGCAGTTACGGGTCGGGCGAGCAGTACTTC.

The J gene is TRBJ2-2, the V gene TRBV19, with TRBD1 matching over 8 bases. The CDR3 loop spans 18 amino acids. Germline CDR1 and CDR2: LNHDA and SQIVND (reference sequence). Trimming removed 4 bases from V and 0 bases from J; junction bases left unmatched: 10. For the CDR3, the DNA is TGTGCCAGTAGTAAACAGGGACAGGACCCCGCGAACACCGGGGAGCTGTTTTTT. It specifies CASSKQGQDPANTGELFF.

V and J are TRBV3-1 and TRBJ2-2, with D possibly matching TRBD2 (6 bases). The CDR3 is made up of 15 amino acids. Per the germline V gene, CDR1 is LGHDT and CDR2 is YNNKEL (reference sequence). Trimming took 4 bases from V and 1 from J, leaving 10 bases between them. In DNA, the CDR3 is TGTGCCAGCAGCCCGGGACTCGAGAACACCGGGGAGCTGTTTTTT. It translates to CASSPGLENTGELFF.

This clonotype was observed a handful of times. The genes are TRBV7-6 and TRBJ1-1; D gene ambiguous. This CDR3 contains 12 residues. Trimming left V 1 base short and J 7 bases short, with 7 bases between. CDR1 SGHVS and CDR2 FNYEAQ come from the germline V gene. CDR3 residues: CASSLGGNEAFF. CDR3 DNA: TGTGCCAGCAGCTTAGGGGGAAATGAAGCTTTCTTT.

The chain couples TRBV7-9 to TRBJ1-1; D not certain. Trimming pared 3 bases from V and 6 bases from J, leaving 14 bases between. The CDR3 loop spans 14 amino acids. Germline CDR1 and CDR2: SEHNR and FQNEAQ (reference sequence). CDR3 region: CASSLVGYWAEAFF. The CDR3 DNA reads as TGTGCCAGCAGCTTGGTGGGCTATTGGGCTGAAGCTTTCTTT.

This clonotype was seen at least ten times. The J gene is TRBJ1-2, the V gene TRBV5-1, with 10 bases fitting TRBD1. From germline, CDR1 is SGHRS and CDR2 YFSETQ. V was pared by 0 bases and J by 4 bases, with 6 bases of the junction left unmatched. This CDR3 region has 16 residues. CDR3 amino acids: CASSLVGTGDFYGYTF. The CDR3 region has the DNA TGCGCCAGCAGCTTGGTAGGGACAGGGGACTTCTATGGCTACACCTTC.

This rearrangement joins TRBV5-1 to TRBJ2-7; D tentatively reads TRBD1 or TRBD2 (6 bases each). This CDR3 contains 16 residues. Trimming pared 0 bases from V and 0 bases from J, leaving 13 bases between. Germline loops: CDR1 SGHRS, CDR2 YFSETQ. CDR3 region: CASSLVGGDASYEQYF. Written as DNA, the CDR3 is TGCGCCAGCAGCTTGGTGGGGGGCGACGCCTCCTACGAGCAGTACTTC.

The chain combines TRBV6-8 with TRBJ2-4; D possibly uses TRBD1 or TRBD2 (5 bases each). The germline V and J ends were trimmed by 6 bases and 8 bases, with 20 bases remaining between them. The V gene's germline CDR1 is MNHGY and CDR2 SAAAGT. This CDR3 region has 15 residues. The CDR3 reads CASRPSMAGTDIQYF. Written as DNA, the CDR3 is TGTGCCAGCAGGCCCAGTATGGCAGGGACGGACATTCAGTACTTC.

The V and J genes are TRBV12-3 or TRBV12-4 and TRBJ2-1; D uncertain. V dropped 4 bases and J dropped 12 bases, with 10 bases sitting between them. There are 11 residues in the CDR3. Written as DNA, the CDR3 is TGTGCCAGCAGTTCCCTCCTGGGGCAGTTCTTC. It specifies CASSSLLGQFF.

CDR3 region: CASSSWDGYEQYF. The CDR3 DNA reads as TGTGCCAGCAGCTCCTGGGACGGCTACGAGCAGTACTTC. The rearrangement uses TRBV7-6 and TRBJ2-7; the D call may be TRBD1 or TRBD2 (5 bases each). V lost 4 bases and J 3 bases, leaving 10 bases between the germline ends. This CDR3 spans 13 amino acids. CDR1 and CDR2 (germline): SGHVS, FNYEAQ.

Ten or more counts support this clonotype. The chain combines TRBV7-6 with TRBJ2-1, with 9 nucleotides matching TRBD1. The V gene's germline CDR1 is SGHVS and CDR2 FNYEAQ. The CDR3 extends over 16 amino acids. J lost 6 bases, V lost 2 bases, and 8 bases had no gene match. The CDR3 here is CASSLSPGTGINEQFF. The CDR3 bases are TGTGCCAGCAGCTTAAGTCCCGGGACAGGGATCAATGAGCAGTTCTTC.

The DNA of the CDR3 is TGTGCCAGCAGCCAGACCAAGGACCTCGCCGTTCGCTCCTACGAGCAGTACTTC. Translating it yields CASSQTKDLAVRSYEQYF. The chain links TRBV5-6 to TRBJ2-7; D is ambiguous. V lost 4 bases to trimming and J lost 0 bases, with 23 bases between them. The CDR3 is 18 residues long. The V gene's germline CDR1 is SGHDT and CDR2 YYEEEE.

The table lists this clonotype with many counts. The rearrangement uses TRBV12-3 or TRBV12-4 and TRBJ2-1; 7 positions agree with TRBD2. The CDR3 runs to 15 residues. The V and J ends lost 2 bases and 5 bases, in that order; junction bases with no gene match: 6. The CDR3 loop is CASSLSGGKNNEQFF. In DNA form, the CDR3 reads TGTGCCAGCAGTTTATCGGGGGGTAAGAACAATGAGCAGTTCTTC.

The rearrangement links TRBV7-9 to TRBJ2-3, with D hard to call. Germline assignment: CDR1 SEHNR and CDR2 FQNEAQ (reference sequence). Trimming took 5 bases from V and 0 from J, leaving 18 bases between them. CDR3 size: 17 residues. This CDR3 reads CASSRNQRKSSTDTQYF. In DNA, the CDR3 is TGTGCCAGCAGCAGAAACCAGAGAAAAAGTAGCACAGATACGCAGTATTTT.

This clonotype was seen a few times. V is TRBV27 and J is TRBJ2-7; D not certain. Germline CDR1 is MNHEY and CDR2 is SMNVEV (reference sequence). The length of the CDR3 is 13 residues. The ends were cut back, 5 bases at V and 7 bases at J, with 15 bases in the middle. For the CDR3, the DNA is TGTGCCAGCAGTATTGGCCGGGCCATGGAGCAGTACTTC. Protein: CASSIGRAMEQYF.

The rearrangement joins TRBV5-8 to TRBJ1-2, with 9 bases aligning to TRBD1. The V gene end was trimmed by 4 bases and the J gene end by 1 base; junction bases not matched to a gene: 11. The germline CDR1 and CDR2 sequences are SGHTS and YDEGEE. CDR3 length: 17 amino acids. In nucleotides, the CDR3 is TGTGCCAGCAGCCCCATCTGGACAGGGGAGTTTAACTATGGCTACACCTTC. Translating gives CASSPIWTGEFNYGYTF.

This clonotype was picked up a small number of times. The chain combines TRBV6-6 with TRBJ1-2; TRBD1 matches at 7 bases. The V and J ends lost 1 base and 4 bases, in that order; junction bases with no gene match: 18. Looked up from germline, CDR1 is MNHNY and CDR2 is SVGAGI (reference sequence). This CDR3 spans 19 amino acids. CDR3 in DNA: TGTGCCAGCAGTTACTGGTCCGCGCAGGGGGGATTGTACGGCTATGGCTACACCTTC. This translates into CASSYWSAQGGLYGYGYTF.

This clonotype was seen a few times. The CDR3 spells CASSKDNQPQHF. The CDR3 DNA is TGTGCCAGCAGCAAAGATAATCAGCCCCAGCATTTT. The rearrangement links TRBV7-9 to TRBJ1-5; D remains unclear. CDR1 is SEHNR and CDR2 is FQNEAQ in the germline V gene (reference sequence). Trimming took 5 bases from V and 4 from J, leaving 6 bases between them. The CDR3 sequence is 12 residues long.